The clone carrying this T cell receptor beta chain was seen ten or more times. What it binds is unknown. Each CDR3 protein is one row after TCRdb ran MiXCR on the RT-PCR reads. The sample yields fewer than 250,000 distinct CDR3 sequences, around an eighth seen once. The data stem from a study of response to subunit inactivated influenza vaccine. Study-wide points: T cells newly recruited by each seasonal influenza vaccination are few, the authors suggested.

The ends were cut back, 6 bases at V and 8 bases at J, with 16 bases in the middle. The CDR3 totals 12 residues. Germline V lookup: CDR1 DFQATT, CDR2 SNEGSKA (reference sequence). This sample comprised CD8+ T cells sorted from PBMCs, obtained roughly 5 days after vaccination. The chain links TRBV20-1 to TRBJ1-1; unclear D gene. This sequence originates from a man aged 50 to 59 who received an inactivated influenza vaccine. CDR3 sequence (DNA): TGCAGTGCGGCGGGCCTCGCAGCGGAAGCTTTCTTT. Translated: CSAAGLAAEAFF.